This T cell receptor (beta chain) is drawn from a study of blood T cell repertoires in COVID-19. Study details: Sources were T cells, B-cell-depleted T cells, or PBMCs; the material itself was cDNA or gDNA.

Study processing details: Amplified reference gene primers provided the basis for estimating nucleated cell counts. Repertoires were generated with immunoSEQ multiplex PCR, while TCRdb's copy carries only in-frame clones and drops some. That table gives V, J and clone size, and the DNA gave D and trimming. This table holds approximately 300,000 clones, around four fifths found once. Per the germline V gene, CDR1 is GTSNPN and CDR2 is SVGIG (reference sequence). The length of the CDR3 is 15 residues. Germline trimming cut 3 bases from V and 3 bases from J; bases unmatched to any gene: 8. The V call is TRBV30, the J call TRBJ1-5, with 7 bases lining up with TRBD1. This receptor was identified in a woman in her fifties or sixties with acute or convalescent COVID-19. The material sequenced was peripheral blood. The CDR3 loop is CAWSLTGAPNQPQHF. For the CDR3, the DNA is TGTGCCTGGAGCCTAACAGGGGCCCCCAATCAGCCCCAGCATTTT.